The rows below give T cell receptor beta chains drawn from one sample of a study of graft-versus-host responses after intestinal transplantation. Only in-frame clones appear in the TCRdb table, and some are missing; sequencing was by immunoSEQ multiplex PCR. The sample has around 100,000 clones, about 90% seen once. Their antigens are not known. Sequenced here: unstimulated CD4+ T cells sorted from spleen or lymph node cells, sampled before transplant. Every receptor here comes from a human donor who was the organ donor for an intestinal transplant. The CDR3 runs from the conserved cysteine through the conserved F or W.

j_gene: TRBJ1-5
v_gene: TRBV19
len: 15
CDR3aa: CASSIGGAGNQPQHF

j_gene: TRBJ1-5
v_gene: TRBV4-1
len: 18
CDR3aa: CASSQGLSLDPSNQPQHF

j_gene: TRBJ1-2
v_gene: TRBV7-2
len: 14
CDR3aa: CASSQGQSRGGYTF

j_gene: TRBJ2-2
v_gene: TRBV28
len: 17
CDR3aa: CASSPTTGGTSTGELFF

j_gene: TRBJ2-7
v_gene: TRBV7-7
len: 13
CDR3aa: CASSQTGLDEQYF

j_gene: TRBJ1-1
v_gene: TRBV9
len: 18
CDR3aa: CASSVGGDHRLLNTEAFF

j_gene: TRBJ2-7
v_gene: TRBV6-1
len: 14
CDR3aa: CASRGRGGPYEQYF

j_gene: TRBJ1-5
v_gene: TRBV6-1
len: 16
CDR3aa: CASSDRGQGANQPQHF

j_gene: TRBJ1-2
v_gene: TRBV2
len: 13
CDR3aa: CASSDDKYYGYTF

j_gene: TRBJ2-7
v_gene: TRBV6-5
len: 13
CDR3aa: CASSWTAGYEQYF

j_gene: TRBJ2-3
v_gene: TRBV18
len: 16
CDR3aa: CASSQDRGMGTDTQYF

j_gene: TRBJ2-7
v_gene: TRBV5-6
len: 15
CDR3aa: CASSLLGPSLYEQYF

j_gene: -
v_gene: TRBV6-1
len: 12
CDR3aa: CASGTGIYEQYF

j_gene: TRBJ2-7
v_gene: TRBV4-1
len: 16
CDR3aa: CASSPIGRGEVYEQYF

j_gene: TRBJ2-1
v_gene: TRBV18
len: 14
CDR3aa: CASEDTVRLNEQFF

j_gene: TRBJ2-7
v_gene: TRBV18
len: 14
CDR3aa: CASSPGLAVYEQYF

j_gene: TRBJ1-5
v_gene: TRBV6-1
len: 14
CDR3aa: CASRTDPSNQPQHF

j_gene: TRBJ1-2
v_gene: TRBV30
len: 12
CDR3aa: CAWSDSGPGYTF

j_gene: TRBJ2-2
v_gene: TRBV5-8
len: 14
CDR3aa: CASSFHRGTGELFF

j_gene: TRBJ2-2
v_gene: TRBV28
len: 16
CDR3aa: CASKTSGGLNTGELFF

j_gene: TRBJ2-1
v_gene: TRBV19
len: 16
CDR3aa: CASSSNSYPSYNEQFF

j_gene: TRBJ1-1
v_gene: TRBV6-1
len: 14
CDR3aa: CASSTRGVVEKAFF

j_gene: TRBJ1-6
v_gene: TRBV7-6
len: 14
CDR3aa: CASSSQGAGSPLHF

j_gene: TRBJ2-2
v_gene: TRBV28
len: 14
CDR3aa: CASRLHRVLGELFF

j_gene: TRBJ1-5
v_gene: TRBV9
len: 15
CDR3aa: CASSPYSWNNQPQHF

j_gene: TRBJ1-4
v_gene: TRBV2
len: 17
CDR3aa: CASSYATWDRESEKLFF

j_gene: TRBJ2-2
v_gene: TRBV5-1
len: 16
CDR3aa: CASSLQGAVYTGELFF

j_gene: TRBJ2-5
v_gene: TRBV29-1
len: 15
CDR3aa: CSVPIWGGLQETQYF

j_gene: TRBJ1-5
v_gene: TRBV4-1
len: 14
CDR3aa: CASSQDPVWEPQHF

j_gene: TRBJ2-5
v_gene: TRBV4-2
len: 15
CDR3aa: CASSQGVGFQETQYF

j_gene: TRBJ2-2
v_gene: TRBV11-2
len: 18
CDR3aa: CASSLTTSGGANTGELFF

j_gene: TRBJ1-1
v_gene: TRBV2
len: 15
CDR3aa: CASRITWTGGTEAFF

j_gene: TRBJ1-1
v_gene: TRBV7-9
len: 13
CDR3aa: CASSFQPNTEAFF

j_gene: TRBJ1-1
v_gene: TRBV29-1
len: 12
CDR3aa: CRASPVNTEAFF

j_gene: TRBJ2-7
v_gene: TRBV18
len: 14
CDR3aa: CASSPLEGDYEQYF

j_gene: TRBJ2-5
v_gene: TRBV5-8
len: 16
CDR3aa: CASSLEGQGSQETQYF

j_gene: TRBJ1-1
v_gene: TRBV18
len: 16
CDR3aa: CASSPPISEGNTEAFF